This passage covers 19 T cell receptor beta chains from one sample sequenced in a study of T cell clonality in common variable immunodeficiency. The method was immunoSEQ multiplex PCR; TCRdb's version includes in-frame clones alone and lacks a portion of them. Singletons are absent from the sample, which has some 38,000 clones. Input material: peripheral blood mononuclear cells. The receptors originated from a person aged 18 to 75 in good health.

This clone was seen repeatedly, ten times or more. From the germline J gene comes the end of the CDR3, since the read stops 3 residues before it. The genes are TRBV19 and TRBJ2-1; D gene uncertain. The CDR3 sequence is 14 residues long. CDR1 and CDR2 from the germline V gene are LNHDA and SQIVND (reference sequence). Trimming took off 3 bases at V and 4 bases at J, with 10 bases between the two ends. The DNA read from the CDR3 is TGTGCCAGTAGTATCACCTTCAGTTACAATGAG. Residues: CASSITFSYNE. From start to end, the CDR3 is CASSITFSYNEQFF.

This clone appeared many times. The read ends 3 residues shy of where the CDR3 ends; the end is completed using the germline J gene. The V gene is TRBV5-1, the J gene TRBJ2-5; 7 nucleotides line up with TRBD2. V lost 2 bases to trimming and J lost 2 bases; unmatched junction nucleotides: 12. The CDR3 is made up of 17 amino acids. Germline CDR1 reads SGHRS; CDR2 reads YFSETQ. The DNA read from the CDR3 is TGCGCCAGCAGCTTCGTAGTAGCGGGCCCCCTACAAGAGACC. As protein: CASSFVVAGPLQET. The whole CDR3 reads CASSFVVAGPLQETQYF.

This clone was counted ten times or more. The CDR3 is cut off 3 residues early in the read; its end comes from the germline J gene. The J gene is TRBJ2-5, the V gene TRBV12-3 or TRBV12-4; the match to TRBD2 covers 12 bases. The CDR3 contains 14 residues. V dropped 5 bases and J dropped 4; count of bases not matched to a gene: 2. The CDR3: CASSPSGRGETQYF. Partial CDR3 DNA: TGTGCCAGCAGTCCTAGCGGGAGGGGAGAGACC.

This clone was picked up many times. The sequenced fragment ends 3 residues before the CDR3 boundary, so the rest is inferred from the germline J gene. V is TRBV18 and J is TRBJ2-7; 7 bases agree with TRBD1. This CDR3 contains 14 residues. CDR1 KGHSH and CDR2 LQKENI come from the germline V gene. V lost 6 bases and J lost 2; bases outside the gene matches: 7. CDR3 sequence: CASSPWDRTYEQYF. The sequenced CDR3 bases are TGTGCCAGCTCGCCTTGGGACAGAACCTACGAG.

This clone was picked up many times. This chain's CDR3 is CASEFRGRETQYF. Incomplete CDR3 DNA: TGTGCCTCCGAATTTAGGGGGCGGGAGACG. The chain carries TRBV30 and TRBJ2-3, with D tentatively TRBD1 or TRBD2 (7 bases each). The read ends 3 residues early relative to the CDR3; the germline J gene fills the gap. The germline CDR1 and CDR2 sequences are GTSNPN and SVGIG (reference sequence). The CDR3 runs to 13 residues.

This clone was seen repeatedly, ten times or more. Read coverage stops 3 residues before the CDR3 terminus; the germline J gene supplies the remainder. The J gene is TRBJ2-3, the V gene TRBV5-6; a weak D match, TRBD2 (5 bases). The CDR3 has 13 amino acids. CDR1 SGHDT and CDR2 YYEEEE come from the germline V gene. The CDR3 sequence: CASSHQTKETQYF. CDR3 bases read: TGTGCCAGCAGCCATCAGACTAAAGAGACG.

This clone was recorded a few times. The read terminates 3 residues ahead of where the CDR3 ends, so the germline J gene completes it. The rearrangement links TRBV5-6 to TRBJ1-2; D unresolved. The CDR3 spans 13 residues. Germline CDR1 reads SGHDT; CDR2 reads YYEEEE. With 6 bases removed from V and 4 bases from J, the gap between germline ends came to 13 bases. CDR3 residues: CASNSAGVYGYTF. The DNA read from the CDR3 is TGTGCCAGCAACTCAGCAGGAGTCTATGGC.

CDR3 amino acids: CSARGKRLDYNEQFF. The CDR3 DNA, read in part, is TGCAGTGCTAGAGGCAAACGACTAGATTACAATGAG. J is TRBJ2-1 and V is TRBV20-1; D possibly corresponds to TRBD2 (6 bases). The DNA ends 3 residues before the CDR3 does, and the rest of the CDR3 is filled in from the germline J gene. Trimming took 1 base from V and 4 from J, leaving 14 bases between them. CDR1 and CDR2 (germline): DFQATT, SNEGSKA (reference sequence). The CDR3 extends over 15 amino acids.

At least ten counts were recorded for this clone. The CDR3 sequence: CASSPLAGGTTDTQYF. Partial CDR3 DNA: TGTGCCAGCTCACCACTAGCGGGAGGTACCACAGATACG. The rearrangement links TRBV18 to TRBJ2-3, with 10 bases matching TRBD2. The CDR3 is cut off 3 residues early in the read; its end comes from the germline J gene. This CDR3 is built from 16 residues. Germline lookup yields CDR1 KGHSH and CDR2 LQKENI. After removal of 1 base from V and 2 bases from J, the junction contained 3 bases not matched to a gene.

This clone has a count of ten or more. The read terminates 3 residues before the CDR3 end, so the remaining end is supplied by the germline J gene. This chain connects TRBV19 to TRBJ2-1; D ambiguous. V lost 4 bases to trimming and J lost 0 bases, with 10 bases between them. Germline V lookup: CDR1 LNHDA, CDR2 SQIVND (reference sequence). This CDR3 is 15 amino acids long. This CDR3 is CASSTLEFSYNEQFF. Incomplete CDR3 DNA: TGTGCCAGTAGTACCCTAGAATTCTCCTACAATGAG.

This clone occurred a few times. The read stops 3 residues short of the end of the CDR3; the missing end is completed from the germline J gene. This chain connects TRBV20-1 to TRBJ2-7, with 10 bases identical to TRBD2. This CDR3 spans 15 amino acids. Germline V gives CDR1 DFQATT, CDR2 SNEGSKA (reference sequence). After removal of 6 bases from V and 6 bases from J, the junction contained 14 bases not matched to a gene. The CDR3 sequence: CSARKAGGQGREQYF. The covered CDR3 bases are TGCAGTGCAAGGAAAGCGGGAGGGCAGGGACGCGAG.

In its sample, this clone was seen many times. The read ends 3 residues before the CDR3 terminus; that terminus is restored from the germline J gene. The rearrangement uses TRBV19 and TRBJ2-1; D gene uncertain. Deletions cut 3 bases from V and 8 bases from J, with 8 bases between. This CDR3 has 12 amino acids. Germline V gene sequence: CDR1 LNHDA, CDR2 SQIVND (reference sequence). The CDR3 DNA, read in part, is TGTGCCAGTAGTATGTTAAGGGATGAG. Protein sequence: CASSMLRDE. The CDR3 in its entirety is CASSMLRDEQFF.

This clone has a count of ten or more. The read falls 3 residues short of the CDR3 end, and the missing part is taken from the germline J gene. The V gene is TRBV24-1, the J gene TRBJ1-4, with TRBD1 identical over 8 bases. The CDR3 has 13 residues. Germline V gives CDR1 KGHDR, CDR2 SFDVKD. With 9 bases clipped from V and 6 bases from J, the junction kept 5 bases outside the gene matches. The CDR3: CATPGQAHEKLFF. CDR3 DNA, as far as it was read: TGTGCCACCCCGGGACAGGCTCATGAAAAA.

This clone was recorded at least ten times. The sequence runs out 3 residues before the end of the CDR3; the remainder is reconstructed from the germline J gene. This sequence joins TRBV5-1 and TRBJ2-5; D not certain. Germline V gene lookup returns CDR1 SGHRS and CDR2 YFSETQ. This CDR3 is 14 amino acids long. V gave up 4 bases and J gave up 5 bases, with 15 bases separating them. The part of the CDR3 DNA that was read is TGCGCCAGCAGCCCATTTTTAGAAACGGAGACC. Translating gives CASSPFLETET. From start to end, the CDR3 is CASSPFLETETQYF.

In this sample, this clone turned up many times. The read gets to within 3 residues of the CDR3 end, and the germline J gene fills in the rest. J is TRBJ2-3 and V is TRBV5-1; 9 nucleotides align to TRBD2. The CDR3 consists of 16 residues. V shed 1 base, J shed 1 base, and the junction held 4 bases outside the gene matches. The germline V gene has CDR1 SGHRS and CDR2 YFSETQ. CDR3 bases read: TGCGCCAGCAGCTTGATCAGGACTAGCGGCACAGATACG. The encoded protein is CASSLIRTSGTDT. The whole CDR3 protein reads CASSLIRTSGTDTQYF.

This clone has ten or more counts. The CDR3 end lies 3 residues beyond the end of the read and is filled in from the germline J gene. The chain carries TRBV5-4 and TRBJ1-6; 7 nucleotides agree with TRBD1. This CDR3 has 16 residues. In germline, CDR1 is SGHNT, CDR2 YYREEE (reference sequence). Losses at the gene ends were 3 bases for V and 8 bases for J; bases not matched to a gene: 11. CDR3 amino acids: CASSSEGTAMDSPLHF. CDR3 DNA (partial): TGTGCCAGCAGCTCGGAAGGGACAGCGATGGATTCACCC. Supplemented by reference TRBV5-4 and TRBJ1-6, the full variable domain reads ETGVTQSPTHLIKTRGQQVTLRCSSQSGHNTVSWYQQALGQGPQFIFQYYREEENGRGNFPPRFSGLQFPNYSSELNVNALELDDSALYLCASSSEGTAMDSPLHFGNGTRLTVT.

In its sample, this clone was seen many times. The CDR3 is cut off 3 residues early in the read; its end comes from the germline J gene. The chain links TRBV20-1 to TRBJ2-3; a possible D gene is TRBD2 (6 bases). Germline V gene lookup returns CDR1 DFQATT and CDR2 SNEGSKA (reference sequence). The CDR3 is 17 residues long. Trimming shortened V by 0 bases and J by 0 bases, and 16 bases separated the two germline ends. Incomplete CDR3 DNA: TGCAGTGCTAGAGACCCCCTTTTTAGCGGTAGCACAGATACG. Translation gives CSARDPLFSGSTDT. The entire CDR3 reads CSARDPLFSGSTDTQYF.

This clone was observed a few times. The read ends 3 residues shy of where the CDR3 ends; the end is completed using the germline J gene. This chain joins TRBV30 and TRBJ1-1, with D perhaps matching TRBD1 (6 bases). Deletions cut 3 bases from V and 1 base from J, with 15 bases between. The CDR3 spans 15 residues. Germline V lookup: CDR1 GTSNPN, CDR2 SVGIG (reference sequence). The CDR3 DNA, read in part, is TGTGCCTGGAGGGGGGGGGCAGGGAAGAACACTGAA. Translating gives CAWRGGAGKNTE. The complete CDR3 protein is CAWRGGAGKNTEAFF. Full variable domain (rest looked up from reference TRBV30 and TRBJ1-1): SQTIHQWPATLVQPVGSPLSLECTVEGTSNPNLYWYRQAAGRGLQLLFYSVGIGQISSEVPQNLSASRPQDRQFILSSKKLLLSDSGFYLCAWRGGAGKNTEAFFGQGTRLTVV.

This clone was recorded a few times. The CDR3 end falls 3 residues outside the read, so it is completed with the germline J gene. V gene TRBV7-9 combines with J gene TRBJ2-3; TRBD1 is a possible D gene (8 bases). Germline CDR1 and CDR2: SEHNR and FQNEAQ (reference sequence). The CDR3 contains 14 residues. V dropped 7 bases and J dropped 5 bases, with 16 bases sitting between them. The CDR3 region is CASTEQGGLDTQYF. The DNA read from the CDR3 is TGTGCCAGCACTGAACAGGGGGGGTTAGATACG.